The 19 T cell receptor beta chains in this list originate from one sample, sequenced in a study of Graves' ophthalmopathy and Graves' hyperthyroidism. RNA transcripts were the template, and TCR beta CDR3 regions were amplified from them. Scientists carried out first-round RT-PCR using HTBI primers and then a second-round multiplex PCR. TCRdb re-called the multiplex PCR reads with MiXCR, one entry per CDR3 protein. The table has a few hundred thousand distinct CDR3 sequences, more than 20% seen once. Sequenced sample: peripheral blood. The receptor source for this set is a woman aged 18-29 years with stable Graves' hyperthyroidism.

This clonotype came up many times. This chain links TRBV4-3 with TRBJ2-7; tentatively, D is TRBD1 (5 bases). In germline, CDR1 is LGHNA, CDR2 YSLEER. This CDR3 has 14 residues. The V and J ends lost 4 bases and 0 bases respectively, with 10 bases between them. Here the CDR3 reads CASSPPQGSYEQYF. As DNA, the CDR3 is TGCGCCAGCAGCCCGCCCCAGGGCTCCTACGAGCAGTACTTC.

Ten or more counts support this clonotype. This chain connects TRBV6-5 to TRBJ1-1; D is unclear. The CDR3 consists of 16 residues. The V and J ends lost 2 bases and 0 bases respectively, with 13 bases between them. Germline V CDR1 and CDR2: MNHEY, SVGAGI. The DNA of the CDR3 is TGTGCCAGCAGTTACGGGATGACATTGATGAACACTGAAGCTTTCTTT. Amino acids: CASSYGMTLMNTEAFF.

This clonotype was observed a few times. This chain joins TRBV20-1 and TRBJ2-5, with 7 positions matching TRBD1. The length of the CDR3 is 15 residues. Unmatched junction bases numbered 13, after V lost 6 bases and J lost 3 bases. Germline V gene lookup returns CDR1 DFQATT and CDR2 SNEGSKA (reference sequence). CDR3 DNA: TGCAGTGCAACCGGGGCAGGGGGTTGGGAAGAGACCCAGTACTTC. Amino acids: CSATGAGGWEETQYF.

In its sample, this clonotype was seen many times. The V call is TRBV6-4, the J call TRBJ2-2; 9 nucleotides align to TRBD2. J was trimmed by 5 bases and V by 6 bases; bases with no gene match: 19. CDR1 is MRHNA and CDR2 is SNTAGT in the germline V gene. This CDR3 has 19 residues. CDR3 loop: CASSRTYDSGRAKTGELFF. The CDR3 DNA reads TGTGCCAGCAGCCGAACTTATGATAGCGGGAGAGCAAAAACCGGGGAGCTGTTTTTT.

This clonotype was counted a few times. The gene calls are TRBV10-1 and TRBJ2-2; TRBD1 might be the D (5 bases). Germline V gives CDR1 WNHNN, CDR2 SYGVQD (reference sequence). Trimming took 3 bases from V and 4 from J, leaving 9 bases between them. This CDR3 is built from 14 residues. CDR3 nucleotides: TGCGCCAGCAGTGACCCAGGGCTCACCGGGGAGCTGTTTTTT. Its protein is CASSDPGLTGELFF.

This clonotype has at least ten counts. The chain joins TRBV2 to TRBJ2-7, with D possibly TRBD1 on 5 matching bases. V was clipped by 8 bases and J by 3 bases, with 14 bases between them. CDR3 size: 13 residues. Germline CDR1 SNHLY, CDR2 FYNNEI. CDR3 region: CASRADKIYEQYF. Written as DNA, the CDR3 is TGTGCCAGCCGGGCGGACAAGATCTACGAGCAGTACTTC.

This clonotype has more than one count but fewer than ten. The rearrangement uses TRBV4-3 and TRBJ2-2; no clear D gene. This CDR3 has 15 amino acids. Germline V CDR1 and CDR2: LGHNA, YSLEER. V lost 4 bases to trimming and J lost 2 bases, with 11 bases between them. The CDR3 loop is CASSLMRTNTGELFF. DNA of the CDR3: TGCGCCAGCAGCCTGATGCGAACCAACACCGGGGAGCTGTTTTTT.

This clonotype was observed at least ten times. The rearrangement uses TRBV28 and TRBJ2-7, with D possibly matching TRBD1 (5 bases). Trimming stripped 3 bases from V and 2 bases from J, with 14 bases between. CDR3 length equals 15 residues. The germline gives CDR1 MDHEN, CDR2 SYDVKM. The CDR3 DNA follows: TGTGCCAGCAGTTTGGTACAGGCGGAGACCTACGAGCAGTACTTC. This codes for CASSLVQAETYEQYF.

This clonotype occurred many times. The V gene is TRBV13, the J gene TRBJ2-4; a weak D match, TRBD1 (5 bases). CDR3 length: 12 residues. V gave up 0 bases and J gave up 10 bases, with 7 bases separating them. Germline CDR1 PRHDT, CDR2 FYEKMQ (reference sequence). CDR3: CASSLGTAIQYF. Here the CDR3 DNA reads TGTGCCAGCAGCTTAGGGACAGCAATTCAGTACTTC.

This sequence joins TRBV11-2 and TRBJ2-5, with TRBD2 identical over 13 bases. Per the germline V gene, CDR1 is SGHAT and CDR2 is FQNNGV. This CDR3 has 19 amino acids. Trimming cost V 5 bases and J 2 bases; bases outside gene matches: 14. This CDR3 reads CASSRRGAGTSGTQETQYF. CDR3 coding DNA: TGTGCCAGCAGCCGCCGGGGGGCCGGGACTAGCGGGACTCAAGAGACCCAGTACTTC.

The chain links TRBV6-2 or TRBV6-3 to TRBJ2-7; 10 nucleotides line up with TRBD2. Trimming removed 7 bases from V and 10 bases from J; junction bases left unmatched: 19. Germline V gives CDR1 MNHEY, CDR2 SVGEGT. This CDR3 region has 16 residues. CDR3: CASTDGLAVPGGDQYF. DNA for the CDR3: TGTGCCAGCACCGACGGACTAGCGGTACCCGGGGGCGATCAGTACTTC.

The chain's CDR3 is CASTGSLDSYEQYF. CDR3 DNA sequence: TGTGCCAGCACAGGTTCCCTCGACTCCTACGAGCAGTACTTC. The chain uses TRBV6-1 and TRBJ2-7; unclear D gene. Germline loops: CDR1 MNHNS, CDR2 SASEGT. This CDR3 spans 14 amino acids. The V and J ends lost 7 bases and 0 bases respectively, with 13 bases between them.

This clonotype was detected ten times or more. A read error may account for a junction end that differs from germline. The V call is TRBV6-1, the J call TRBJ2-7; the D gene is possibly TRBD2 (6 bases). Germline CDR1 MNHNS, CDR2 SASEGT. The CDR3 extends over 15 amino acids. The CDR3 sequence: CASSLTGGSSNEQYF. CDR3 sequence (DNA): TGTGCCAGCAGTCTTACCGGGGGTAGCTCCAACGAGCAGTACTTC.

This clonotype was counted only a few times. The J gene is TRBJ2-7, the V gene TRBV18, with 9 bases aligning to TRBD1. Per the germline V gene, CDR1 is KGHSH and CDR2 is LQKENI. Trimming took 5 bases from V and 3 from J; bases not matched to a gene: 5. This CDR3 has 14 amino acids. DNA for the CDR3: TGTGCCAGCTCATCGGGACAGGGTTTCTACGAGCAGTACTTC. Translation gives CASSSGQGFYEQYF.

This clonotype appeared many times. V and J are TRBV24-1 and TRBJ1-2, with TRBD1 matching over 10 bases. Germline V gives CDR1 KGHDR, CDR2 SFDVKD. CDR3 length equals 15 residues. J was trimmed by 5 bases and V by 7 bases; bases with no gene match: 9. The CDR3 DNA follows: TGTGCCACCAGCCAACGGGGGACAGGGGTGTATGGCTACACCTTC. Encoded protein: CATSQRGTGVYGYTF.

This chain links TRBV6-1 with TRBJ2-7; the D gene is possibly TRBD2 (5 bases). Trimming took off 3 bases at V and 3 bases at J, with 15 bases between the two ends. The CDR3 extends over 15 amino acids. Germline values: CDR1 MNHNS, CDR2 SASEGT. This chain's CDR3 is CASSEYGGGGYEQYF. For the CDR3, the DNA is TGTGCCAGCAGTGAGTACGGAGGAGGAGGCTACGAGCAGTACTTC.

This clonotype was recorded at least ten times. CDR3 sequence reads: CASSEIGPSEQYF. DNA for the CDR3: TGTGCCAGCAGTGAAATTGGTCCGTCCGAGCAGTACTTC. The chain links TRBV6-1 to TRBJ2-7, with unresolved D. The CDR3 covers 13 residues. V shed 2 bases and J shed 6 bases, with 11 bases lying between them. CDR1 is MNHNS, CDR2 SASEGT, per germline.

This clonotype was observed at least ten times. This chain uses TRBV29-1 with TRBJ1-5; TRBD1 might be the D (5 bases). CDR1 SQVTM and CDR2 ANQGSEA come from the germline V gene. The CDR3 consists of 13 residues. V was trimmed by 5 bases and J by 2 bases, leaving 10 bases between them. The CDR3 protein is CSVRLGGNQPQHF. In DNA form, the CDR3 reads TGCAGCGTTCGATTGGGGGGCAATCAGCCCCAGCATTTT. Filled out from reference TRBV29-1 and TRBJ1-5, the complete variable domain reads SAVISQKPSRDICQRGTSLTIQCQVDSQVTMMFWYRQQPGQSLTLIATANQGSEATYESGFVIDKFPISRPNLTFSTLTVSNMSPEDSSIYLCSVRLGGNQPQHFGDGTRLSIL.

This clonotype was picked up one time. V and J are TRBV7-2 and TRBJ2-7, with D possibly matching TRBD2 (6 bases). The CDR3 covers 15 residues. V was trimmed by 3 bases and J by 0 bases, leaving 12 bases between them. Germline assignment: CDR1 SGHTA and CDR2 FQGNSA. CDR3 sequence (DNA): TGTGCCAGCAGCTTTTTGGCGGGGCCCTCCTACGAGCAGTACTTC. Its protein product is CASSFLAGPSYEQYF.